These 24 T cell receptor beta chains were all obtained from the same sample, sequenced in a study of T-cell memory formation after mild COVID-19. From the 5' RACE reads, TCRdb called clonotypes with MiXCR, one entry per CDR3 protein. The profile shows 100,000 or so distinct CDR3 sequences, approximately 10% of them singletons. Sequenced material: PBMCs or a T cell subset sorted from them (not recorded which). All receptors derive from a man younger than 35 who had mild COVID-19 (a few samples of this study predate the infection). Cell type and time point are not known.

This clonotype was found many times. The chain links TRBV20-1 to TRBJ2-7; D is uncertain. The CDR3 spans 14 residues. V lost 3 bases and J 2 bases, leaving 14 bases between the germline ends. Germline assignment: CDR1 DFQATT and CDR2 SNEGSKA (reference sequence). CDR3 sequence (DNA): TGCAGTGCTAGCGAGCAGCTCAAGCCCTACGAGCAGTACTTC. Residues: CSASEQLKPYEQYF.

This clonotype was seen at least ten times. The chain uses TRBV27 and TRBJ2-7, with 7 bases identical to TRBD1. This CDR3 spans 14 amino acids. The V gene's germline CDR1 is MNHEY and CDR2 SMNVEV (reference sequence). The junction had 9 bases not matched to a gene; V was cut back by 10 bases and J by 0 bases. CDR3 sequence: CATAPGQSSYEQYV. The CDR3 nucleotides are TGTGCCACTGCCCCGGGACAGAGCTCCTACGAGCAGTACGTC.

This clonotype came up a few times. The CDR3 coding sequence is TGTGCCAGCAGTGAAGCGAGGCTAAGATCACCCCTCCACTTT. Encoded protein: CASSEARLRSPLHF. This chain connects TRBV2 to TRBJ1-6, with D unresolved. The germline V and J ends were trimmed by 0 bases and 10 bases, with 10 bases remaining between them. The CDR3 extends over 14 amino acids. Germline values: CDR1 SNHLY, CDR2 FYNNEI.

The table lists this clonotype with a few counts. The rearrangement uses TRBV25-1 and TRBJ2-5; 9 bases are shared with TRBD1. With 6 bases clipped from V and 5 bases from J, the junction kept 7 bases outside the gene matches. Per the germline V gene, CDR1 is MGHDK and CDR2 is SYGVNS. CDR3 length: 14 amino acids. The CDR3 here is CASRTTGGWETQYF. The CDR3 bases are TGTGCCAGCAGAACGACAGGGGGTTGGGAGACCCAGTACTTC.

V and J are TRBV7-9 and TRBJ1-4; possibly TRBD1 for D (5 bases). Trimming took 4 bases from V and 10 from J, leaving 13 bases between them. The CDR3 is made up of 13 amino acids. Germline CDR1 is SEHNR and CDR2 is FQNEAQ (reference sequence). The CDR3 region has the DNA TGTGCCAGCAGCTCGACAGCCCAGAGAAAACTGTTTTTT. It is translated as CASSSTAQRKLFF.

The V and J genes are TRBV19 and TRBJ2-6; D is ambiguous. This CDR3 spans 15 amino acids. The V end was cut by 2 bases, the J end by 1 base, with 6 bases between. Germline V lookup: CDR1 LNHDA, CDR2 SQIVND (reference sequence). Written as DNA, the CDR3 is TGTGCCAGTAGTATATCAGAATCTGGGGCCAACGTCCTGACTTTC. This encodes CASSISESGANVLTF.

The J gene is TRBJ2-1, the V gene TRBV28, with D hard to call. With 3 bases removed from V and 5 bases from J, the gap between germline ends came to 8 bases. Looked up from germline, CDR1 is MDHEN and CDR2 is SYDVKM. This CDR3 has 13 amino acids. CDR3 sequence (DNA): TGTGCCAGCAGTTTCTGGTCCGACAATGAGCAGTTCTTC. This sequence encodes CASSFWSDNEQFF.

This clonotype was seen more than once but under ten times. The rearrangement uses TRBV7-2 and TRBJ2-3; a weak D match, TRBD2 (5 bases). V lost 1 base and J lost 1, with 12 bases in between. Germline V gene lookup returns CDR1 SGHTA and CDR2 FQGNSA. CDR3 size: 16 residues. The CDR3 loop is CASSLVHTSGTDTQYF. Here the CDR3 DNA reads TGTGCCAGCAGCTTAGTCCACACTAGTGGCACAGATACGCAGTATTTT. Based on the CDR3 plus reference TRBV7-2 and TRBJ2-3, the full variable domain is GAGVSQSPSNKVTEKGKDVELRCDPISGHTALYWYRQSLGQGLEFLIYFQGNSAPDKSGLPSDRFSAERTGGSVSTLTIQRTQQEDSAVYLCASSLVHTSGTDTQYFGPGTRLTVL.

This chain connects TRBV7-9 to TRBJ1-5; no clear D gene. Germline CDR1 and CDR2: SEHNR and FQNEAQ (reference sequence). V dropped 5 bases and J dropped 5 bases, with 7 bases sitting between them. This CDR3 contains 12 residues. The CDR3 bases are TGTGCCAGCAGCCCTCAGGATCAGCCCCAGCATTTT. Translation: CASSPQDQPQHF.

The J gene is TRBJ2-3, the V gene TRBV7-6, with D perhaps being TRBD1 or TRBD2 (6 bases each). Germline V gene sequence: CDR1 SGHVS, CDR2 FNYEAQ. V lost 2 bases and J lost 1, with 7 bases in between. This CDR3 is 14 amino acids long. The CDR3 here is CASSLRGRTDTQYF. CDR3 sequence (DNA): TGTGCCAGCAGCTTACGGGGGCGCACAGATACGCAGTATTTT.

In this sample, this clonotype turned up a few times. The genes are TRBV6-5 and TRBJ1-5; D gene ambiguous. The CDR3 has 15 residues. Germline V lookup: CDR1 MNHEY, CDR2 SVGAGI. Deletions cut 0 bases from V and 2 bases from J, with 8 bases between. CDR3 nucleotides: TGTGCCAGCAGTTACTCGGTCGGGGGCAATCAGCCCCAGCATTTT. As protein: CASSYSVGGNQPQHF.

This sequence joins TRBV6-2 or TRBV6-3 and TRBJ2-4; TRBD2 matches at 12 bases. V dropped 5 bases and J dropped 8; count of bases not matched to a gene: 16. The CDR3 spans 18 residues. CDR1 is MNHEY, CDR2 SVGEGT, per germline. In nucleotides, the CDR3 is TGTGCCAGCAGTCCTACAGGCCGACTAGCGGGGGTTATAGACATTCAGTACTTC. Its translation: CASSPTGRLAGVIDIQYF.

This clonotype was picked up a small number of times. The chain couples TRBV3-1 to TRBJ1-5; possibly TRBD1 for D (6 bases). The CDR3 length is 16 residues. V was cut by 4 bases and J by 3 bases, with 16 bases left in between. The germline CDR1 and CDR2 sequences are LGHDT and YNNKEL (reference sequence). CDR3 amino acids: CASSPEQGLYNQPQHF. In DNA form, the CDR3 reads TGTGCCAGCAGCCCAGAACAGGGTCTCTACAATCAGCCCCAGCATTTT.

The chain is built from TRBV6-5 and TRBJ2-5; tentative D call: TRBD1 (6 bases). V was clipped by 2 bases and J by 4 bases, with 8 bases between them. Germline V CDR1 and CDR2: MNHEY, SVGAGI. The CDR3 contains 13 residues. CDR3 protein: CASSYNRAETQYF. CDR3 DNA sequence: TGTGCCAGCAGTTACAACAGGGCAGAGACCCAGTACTTC.

This clonotype has a handful of counts. V gene TRBV4-1 combines with J gene TRBJ2-3; 7 bases line up with TRBD2. V was clipped by 0 bases and J by 0 bases; unmatched bases: 0. The CDR3 length is 15 residues. Per germline, CDR1 MGHRA and CDR2 YSYEKL. The CDR3 loop reads CASSQERGSTDTQYF. The DNA for the CDR3 is TGCGCCAGCAGCCAAGAGCGGGGGAGCACAGATACGCAGTATTTT.

The table lists this clonotype with a few counts. J is TRBJ2-3 and V is TRBV7-2; 7 nucleotides line up with TRBD1. The trim removed 3 bases at V and 0 bases at J, leaving 9 bases unmatched. From germline, CDR1 is SGHTA and CDR2 FQGNSA. CDR3 length: 17 residues. As DNA, the CDR3 is TGTGCCAGCAGCTTTGACCGGGACAGACCTAGCACAGATACGCAGTATTTT. This gives the protein CASSFDRDRPSTDTQYF.

This clonotype has more than one count but fewer than ten. The chain couples TRBV12-3 or TRBV12-4 to TRBJ1-1, with D possibly TRBD1 on 5 matching bases. The CDR3 is 16 residues long. V was clipped by 5 bases and J by 3 bases, with 19 bases between them. Here the CDR3 DNA reads TGTGCCAGCAGTCCCGTGTTTGGGCAGGGTGACACTGAAGCTTTCTTT. Its translation: CASSPVFGQGDTEAFF.

This clonotype appeared many times. The chain is built from TRBV6-4 and TRBJ2-2, with 10 bases identical to TRBD1. The CDR3 has 14 residues. J was trimmed by 6 bases and V by 2 bases; bases with no gene match: 0. Germline assignment: CDR1 MRHNA and CDR2 SNTAGT. CDR3 sequence: CASSDGQGAGELFF. CDR3 bases: TGTGCCAGCAGTGACGGACAGGGGGCCGGGGAGCTGTTTTTT.

The chain combines TRBV4-3 with TRBJ2-5; TRBD2 matches 9 bases. J lost 6 bases, V lost 0 bases, and 8 bases had no gene match. This CDR3 has 16 residues. The germline CDR1 and CDR2 sequences are LGHNA and YSLEER. Here the CDR3 DNA reads TGCGCCAGCAGCCAAGAGCTCGCGGGGGGGCAAAAGACCCAGTACTTC. It is translated as CASSQELAGGQKTQYF.

The chain carries TRBV6-2 or TRBV6-3 and TRBJ1-3; 7 bases map to TRBD1. This CDR3 has 14 amino acids. The V segment lost 2 bases and the J segment 4 bases; nucleotides outside the gene matches: 2. Germline V gene data show CDR1 as MNHEY and CDR2 as SVGEGT. CDR3: CASSYGQVGNTIYF. The CDR3 DNA reads TGTGCCAGCAGTTACGGACAGGTGGGAAACACCATATATTTT.

In this sample, this clonotype turned up a few times. This chain links TRBV11-3 with TRBJ2-3; D is uncertain. V lost 5 bases and J 2 bases, leaving 8 bases between the germline ends. Germline CDR1 reads SGHNT; CDR2 reads YENEEA. This CDR3 has 13 residues. CDR3 bases: TGTGCCAGCAGCCCAAGAGACACAGATACGCAGTATTTT. Amino acids: CASSPRDTDTQYF.

This clonotype has at least ten counts. CDR3 DNA sequence: TGTGCCAGCAGCTTGGTAGCGGGGCAGGCCGAGCAGTACTTC. Its translation: CASSLVAGQAEQYF. V and J are TRBV7-9 and TRBJ2-7, with TRBD2 identical over 8 bases. V lost 3 bases, J lost 6 bases, and 7 bases stayed unmatched. The CDR3 spans 14 residues. Germline V gene lookup returns CDR1 SEHNR and CDR2 FQNEAQ (reference sequence). Based on the CDR3 plus reference TRBV7-9 and TRBJ2-7, the full variable domain is DTGVSQNPRHKITKRGQNVTFRCDPISEHNRLYWYRQTLGQGPEFLTYFQNEAQLEKSRLLSDRFSAERPKGSFSTLEIQRTEQGDSAMYLCASSLVAGQAEQYFGPGTRLTVT.

This chain joins TRBV7-9 and TRBJ1-5; no clear D gene. Germline CDR1 SEHNR, CDR2 FQNEAQ (reference sequence). CDR3 length equals 15 residues. Deletions cut 10 bases from V and 0 bases from J, with 16 bases between. CDR3 loop: CAKDLDVYSNQPQHF. CDR3 nucleotides: TGTGCCAAGGACCTGGACGTTTATAGCAATCAGCCCCAGCATTTT.

This clonotype was seen a few times. This chain uses TRBV5-4 with TRBJ2-7; D is undetermined. Trimming left V 4 bases short and J 6 bases short, with 8 bases between. This CDR3 comprises 11 residues. Per the germline V gene, CDR1 is SGHNT and CDR2 is YYREEE (reference sequence). In nucleotides, the CDR3 is TGTGCCAGCAGCAGGCCGGGCGAGCAGTACTTC. Its translation is CASSRPGEQYF. The whole variable domain, filled in from reference TRBV5-4 and TRBJ2-7, reads ETGVTQSPTHLIKTRGQQVTLRCSSQSGHNTVSWYQQALGQGPQFIFQYYREEENGRGNFPPRFSGLQFPNYSSELNVNALELDDSALYLCASSRPGEQYFGPGTRLTVT.